These T cell receptor beta chains were read from a single sample in a study of T cell changes during pregnancy in multiple sclerosis. Profiled with immunoSEQ multiplex PCR; TCRdb holds only in-frame clones, not every one. The table has 65,000 to 90,000 clones, 80% to 95% seen once. The source material was peripheral blood, sampled in the first trimester of pregnancy. The source of these receptors is a female donor with multiple sclerosis, enrolled in a pregnancy study. Both conserved end residues are part of each CDR3. A D gene is named only where the DNA matches it firmly. Some rows have no size entry. The others give once, few or many, or a class for an expanded clone.

clone_size,v_call,j_call,d_call,cdr3_nt,cdr3_aa
NA,TRBV6-1,TRBJ1-5,NA,TGTGCCAGCAGTGAATTTGGAGGGTCGGATCAGCCCCAGCATTTT,CASSEFGGSDQPQHF
NA,TRBV5-4,TRBJ2-1,NA,TGTGCCAGCAGCTCGGGACAAACCAATGAGCAGTTCTTC,CASSSGQTNEQFF
NA,TRBV7-5,TRBJ2-5,NA,TGTGCCAGAAGCACCCTGCTCGTATCGGCTAGCTTAGAGACCCAGTACTTC,CARSTLLVSASLETQYF
NA,TRBV6-5,TRBJ2-7,NA,TGTGCCAGCAGTTACGCCGGGTCCAACTCCTACGAGCAGTACTTC,CASSYAGSNSYEQYF
once,TRBV29-1,TRBJ2-7,TRBD1,TGCAGCGCTCGACAGGGGACTGACGAGCAGTACTTC,CSARQGTDEQYF
once,TRBV5-1,TRBJ2-5,NA,TGCGCCAGCAGCTTCGGAGGGCGGGTCCAAGAGACCCAGTACTTC,CASSFGGRVQETQYF
NA,TRBV27,TRBJ1-1,NA,TGTGCCAGCAGTTTTCGGAACACTGAAGCTTTCTTT,CASSFRNTEAFF
NA,TRBV20-1,TRBJ2-1,NA,TGCAGTGCTAGAGGCCGGGATGAGCAGTTCTTC,CSARGRDEQFF
NA,TRBV11-1,TRBJ2-7,TRBD1,TGTGCCAGCAGCCCAACACAGGGGAACTCCTACGAGCAGTACTTC,CASSPTQGNSYEQYF
NA,TRBV7-9,TRBJ1-5,NA,TGTGCCAGCAGCTTGGAGGGAGGACAGCCCCAGCATTTT,CASSLEGGQPQHF
NA,TRBV5-4,TRBJ1-2,TRBD1,TGTGCCAGCAGCCCAGCCGGGGGACAGACCTATGGCTACACCTTC,CASSPAGGQTYGYTF
once,TRBV28,TRBJ2-7,TRBD2,TGTGCCAGCAGTTCAAGCGGGAACTTGTACGAGCAGTACTTC,CASSSSGNLYEQYF
NA,TRBV5-1,TRBJ2-7,NA,TGCGCCAGCAGCTTGGCATCAGGTGCGGGTACAGGGACCTACGAGCAGTACTTC,CASSLASGAGTGTYEQYF
NA,TRBV7-8,TRBJ2-2,NA,TGTGCCAGCAGACCGGGTCCCAACACCGGGGAGCTGTTTTTT,CASRPGPNTGELFF
NA,TRBV15,TRBJ2-1,NA,TGTGCCACCAGCAGAGATAGGGAGGCCTACAATGAGCAGTTCTTC,CATSRDREAYNEQFF
NA,TRBV18,TRBJ1-2,NA,TGTGCCAGCTCACCTCAACAGGATTCTGGCTACACCTTC,CASSPQQDSGYTF
NA,TRBV18,TRBJ1-1,NA,TGTGCCAGCTCACCACTTGAGAAGAACACTGAAGCTTTCTTT,CASSPLEKNTEAFF
NA,TRBV29-1,TRBJ2-3,NA,TGCAGCGTCCACAGGGATAGCACAGATACGCAGTATTTT,CSVHRDSTDTQYF
NA,TRBV7-9,TRBJ1-2,NA,TGTGCCAGCAGCTTAATTCGAGGGGGTGGTGGCTATGGCTACACCTTC,CASSLIRGGGGYGYTF
NA,TRBV19,TRBJ2-2,NA,TGTGCCAGTAGTATCCCCGGAACGGGGGAGGCCACCGGGGAGCTGTTTTTT,CASSIPGTGEATGELFF
NA,TRBV28,TRBJ2-7,NA,TGTGCCAGCAATGACAGGGGACTATTTAGCGGACCTTCCTACGAGCAGTACTTC,CASNDRGLFSGPSYEQYF
NA,TRBV15,TRBJ2-4,NA,TGTGCCACCAGCAGAGCTACAGGGGGGGGAAACATTCAGTACTTC,CATSRATGGGNIQYF
NA,TRBV5-1,TRBJ2-7,NA,TGCGCCAGCAGCGCCAACAGGTCCCCCTACGAGCAGTACTTC,CASSANRSPYEQYF
once,TRBV5-1,TRBJ1-4,NA,TGCGCCAGCAGCTTGGCCGGACAGACGGGTGAAAAACTGTTTTTT,CASSLAGQTGEKLFF
few,TRBV5-5,TRBJ2-3,TRBD2,TGTGCCAGCAGCCCGCGTATTGGATTATCTAGCGGGGGTATAGATACGCAGTATTTT,CASSPRIGLSSGGIDTQYF
NA,TRBV9,TRBJ1-4,TRBD1,TGTGCCAGCAGCGTAGCCGGGACAGGGGAAAAACTGTTTTTT,CASSVAGTGEKLFF
NA,TRBV14,TRBJ1-6,TRBD1,TGTGCCAGCAGCCAAGATTTGACAGGGAATTCACCCCTCCACTTT,CASSQDLTGNSPLHF
NA,TRBV10-3,TRBJ1-4,NA,TGTGCCATCAGTGGTAACAGGGAAAATGAAAAACTGTTTTTT,CAISGNRENEKLFF
NA,TRBV19,TRBJ2-7,TRBD2,TGTGCCAGTAGTATACTTCCCCAACTAGCGGGAAGATCCGAGCAGTACTTC,CASSILPQLAGRSEQYF
NA,TRBV7-9,TRBJ2-5,TRBD2,TGTGCCAGCAGCTTAGCGGGACTAGGGGAAGAGACCCAGTACTTC,CASSLAGLGEETQYF
NA,TRBV19,TRBJ2-7,TRBD1,TGTGCCAGTAGTATAGTATGGGACAGGGGGCTCCACGAGCAGTACTTC,CASSIVWDRGLHEQYF
NA,TRBV7-8,TRBJ2-7,TRBD1,TGTGCCAGCAGCCCAGTACAGGGGGCGTACGAGCAGTACTTC,CASSPVQGAYEQYF
NA,TRBV14,TRBJ2-3,NA,TGTGCCAGCAGCCATGACCAGGTCCGGCTTACGCAGTATTTT,CASSHDQVRLTQYF
NA,TRBV6-5,TRBJ1-3,NA,TGTGCCAGCACCCCATGGCGGGGAAACACCATATATTTT,CASTPWRGNTIYF
once,TRBV27,TRBJ1-3,NA,TGTGCCAGCAGTTTACTCCCAGGGTACTCTGGAAACACCATATATTTT,CASSLLPGYSGNTIYF
NA,TRBV2,TRBJ1-1,NA,TGTGCCAGCAGTGGAGGGTCAGGGAACACTGAAGCTTTCTTT,CASSGGSGNTEAFF
NA,TRBV7-9,TRBJ2-2,TRBD2,TGTGCCAGCAGCTTAGTAGCGGGGGTGAACACCGGGGAGCTGTTTTTT,CASSLVAGVNTGELFF
NA,TRBV7-3,TRBJ2-1,NA,TGTGCCAGCGGGCTAGCACTCGGTGAGCAGTTCTTC,CASGLALGEQFF
NA,TRBV4-2,TRBJ2-3,TRBD2,TGTGCCAGCAGCCATGGACTAGCGGGCACAGATACGCAGTATTTT,CASSHGLAGTDTQYF
NA,TRBV5-1,TRBJ1-1,NA,TGCGCCAGCAGCCCCCTCAGGAGGGACACTGAAGCTTTCTTT,CASSPLRRDTEAFF
NA,TRBV27,TRBJ2-2,TRBD1,TGTGCCAGCAGTACCCCCGGGACAGGGACTGCCGGGGAGCTGTTTTTT,CASSTPGTGTAGELFF
NA,TRBV28,TRBJ2-3,TRBD2,TGTGCCAGCAGTCTAGTGACTAGCGGTAGCACAGATACGCAGTATTTT,CASSLVTSGSTDTQYF
once,TRBV2,TRBJ2-7,NA,TGTGCCAGCAGTGAGGGACTCTACTACGAGCAGTACTTC,CASSEGLYYEQYF
NA,TRBV19,TRBJ2-2,TRBD2,TGTGCCAGTAGTCCCTTGTCTAGCGGAACGAACACCGGGGAGCTGTTTTTT,CASSPLSSGTNTGELFF
NA,TRBV10-3,TRBJ2-1,TRBD1,TGTGCGATCCGGGACAGTCTATACAATGAGCAGTTCTTC,CAIRDSLYNEQFF
NA,TRBV7-2,TRBJ2-7,TRBD2,TGTGCCAGCAGCCCCAGCTCTAGCGGGCCTCCCTACGAGCAGTACTTC,CASSPSSSGPPYEQYF
once,TRBV7-6,TRBJ2-2,TRBD1,TGTGCCAGCAGCTCAGGGGGCCCGAACACCGGGGAGCTGTTTTTT,CASSSGGPNTGELFF
NA,TRBV2,TRBJ2-5,TRBD1,TGTGCCAGCAGACGACAGGGTGGGACCCAGTACTTC,CASRRQGGTQYF
NA,TRBV29-1,TRBJ2-7,NA,TGCAGCGTTGAAGGTGGGAGCGGATCCCCCTACGAGCAGTACTTC,CSVEGGSGSPYEQYF
NA,TRBV7-2,TRBJ1-2,NA,TGTGCCAGCAGCTTAGTTGGGGGGGCGAGAAACTATGGCTACACCTTC,CASSLVGGARNYGYTF
NA,TRBV29-1,TRBJ1-1,NA,TGCAGCGGAAGGGAGTGGAGCACTGAAGCTTTCTTT,CSGREWSTEAFF
NA,TRBV6-5,TRBJ2-3,TRBD2,TGTGCCAGCTCCACCGGGCTAGCGGGAGTAGGTACGCAGTATTTT,CASSTGLAGVGTQYF